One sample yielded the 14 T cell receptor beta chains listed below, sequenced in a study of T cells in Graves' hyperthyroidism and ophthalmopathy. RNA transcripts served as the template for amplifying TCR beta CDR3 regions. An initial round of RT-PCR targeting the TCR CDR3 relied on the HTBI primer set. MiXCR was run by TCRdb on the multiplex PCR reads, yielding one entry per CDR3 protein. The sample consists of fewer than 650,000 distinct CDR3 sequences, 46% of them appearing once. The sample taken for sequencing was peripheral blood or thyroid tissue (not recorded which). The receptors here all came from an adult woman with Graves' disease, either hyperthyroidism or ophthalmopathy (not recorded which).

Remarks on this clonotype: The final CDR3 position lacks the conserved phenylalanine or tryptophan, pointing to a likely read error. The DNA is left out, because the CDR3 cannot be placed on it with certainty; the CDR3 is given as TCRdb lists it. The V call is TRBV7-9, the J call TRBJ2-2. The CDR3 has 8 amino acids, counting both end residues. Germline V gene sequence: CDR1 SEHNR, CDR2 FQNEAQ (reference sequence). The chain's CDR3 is CASSLARL.

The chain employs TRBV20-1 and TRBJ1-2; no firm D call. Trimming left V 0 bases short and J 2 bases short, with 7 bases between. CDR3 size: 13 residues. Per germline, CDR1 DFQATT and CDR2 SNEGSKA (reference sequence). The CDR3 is CSARDWGNYGYTF. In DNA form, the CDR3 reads TGCAGTGCTAGAGATTGGGGAAACTATGGCTACACCTTC.

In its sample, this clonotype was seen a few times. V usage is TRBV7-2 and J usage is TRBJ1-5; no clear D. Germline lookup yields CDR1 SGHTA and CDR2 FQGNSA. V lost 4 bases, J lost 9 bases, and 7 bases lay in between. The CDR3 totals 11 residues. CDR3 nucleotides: TGTGCCAGCAGCTCACACGGGCCCCAGCATTTT. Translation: CASSSHGPQHF.

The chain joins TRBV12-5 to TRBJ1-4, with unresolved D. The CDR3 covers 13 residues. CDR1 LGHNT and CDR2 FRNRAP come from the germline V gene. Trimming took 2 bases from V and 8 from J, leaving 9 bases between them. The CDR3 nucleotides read TGTGCTAGTGGTTTGACCCGGTTGGAAAAACTGTTTTTT. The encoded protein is CASGLTRLEKLFF.

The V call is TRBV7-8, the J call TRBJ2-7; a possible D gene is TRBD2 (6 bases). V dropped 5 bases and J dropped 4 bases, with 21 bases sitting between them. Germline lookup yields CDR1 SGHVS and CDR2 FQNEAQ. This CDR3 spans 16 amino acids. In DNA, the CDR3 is TGTGCCAGCAGCGAAAAACGGAGCTCAGGGAGGTACGAGCAGTACTTC. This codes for CASSEKRSSGRYEQYF. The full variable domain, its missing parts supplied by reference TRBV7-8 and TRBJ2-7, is GAGVSQSPRYKVAKRGQDVALRCDPISGHVSLFWYQQALGQGPEFLTYFQNEAQLDKSGLPSDRFFAERPEGSVSTLKIQRTQQEDSAVYLCASSEKRSSGRYEQYFGPGTRLTVT.

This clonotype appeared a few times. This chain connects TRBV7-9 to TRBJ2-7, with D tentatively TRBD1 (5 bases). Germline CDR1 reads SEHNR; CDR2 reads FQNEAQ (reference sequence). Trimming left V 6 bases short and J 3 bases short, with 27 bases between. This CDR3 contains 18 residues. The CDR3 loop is CASRRTIEDKCPLYEQYF. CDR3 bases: TGTGCCAGCAGACGTACTATTGAGGACAAGTGTCCCCTCTACGAGCAGTACTTC. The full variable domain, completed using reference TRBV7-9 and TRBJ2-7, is DTGVSQNPRHKITKRGQNVTFRCDPISEHNRLYWYRQTLGQGPEFLTYFQNEAQLEKSRLLSDRFSAERPKGSFSTLEIQRTEQGDSAMYLCASRRTIEDKCPLYEQYFGPGTRLTVT.

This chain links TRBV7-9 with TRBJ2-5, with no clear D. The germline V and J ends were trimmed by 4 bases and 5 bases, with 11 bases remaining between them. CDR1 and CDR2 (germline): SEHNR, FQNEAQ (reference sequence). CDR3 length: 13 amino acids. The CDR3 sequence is CASSWVSVETQYF. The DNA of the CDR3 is TGTGCCAGCAGCTGGGTGTCGGTGGAGACCCAGTACTTC.

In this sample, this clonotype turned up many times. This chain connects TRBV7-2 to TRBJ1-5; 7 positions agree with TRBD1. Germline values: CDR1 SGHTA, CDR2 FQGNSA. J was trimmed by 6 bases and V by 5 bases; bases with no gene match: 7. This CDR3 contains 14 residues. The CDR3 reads CASSLGTDRQPQHF. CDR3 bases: TGTGCCAGCAGCCTGGGGACAGATCGTCAGCCCCAGCATTTT. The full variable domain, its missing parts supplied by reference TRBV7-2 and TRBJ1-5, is GAGVSQSPSNKVTEKGKDVELRCDPISGHTALYWYRQSLGQGLEFLIYFQGNSAPDKSGLPSDRFSAERTGGSVSTLTIQRTQQEDSAVYLCASSLGTDRQPQHFGDGTRLSIL.

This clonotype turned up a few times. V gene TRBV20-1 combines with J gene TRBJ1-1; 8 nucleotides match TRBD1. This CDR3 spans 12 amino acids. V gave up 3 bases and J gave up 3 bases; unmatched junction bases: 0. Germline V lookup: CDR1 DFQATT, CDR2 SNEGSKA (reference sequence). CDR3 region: CSARTGDTEAFF. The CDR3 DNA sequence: TGCAGTGCTAGGACAGGGGACACTGAAGCTTTCTTT.

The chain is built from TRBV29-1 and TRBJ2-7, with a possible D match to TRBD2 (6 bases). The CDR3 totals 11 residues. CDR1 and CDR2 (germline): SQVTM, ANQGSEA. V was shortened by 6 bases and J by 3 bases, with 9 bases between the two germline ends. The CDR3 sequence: CSVSSGYEQYF. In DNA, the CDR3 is TGCAGCGTCAGTAGCGGCTACGAGCAGTACTTC.

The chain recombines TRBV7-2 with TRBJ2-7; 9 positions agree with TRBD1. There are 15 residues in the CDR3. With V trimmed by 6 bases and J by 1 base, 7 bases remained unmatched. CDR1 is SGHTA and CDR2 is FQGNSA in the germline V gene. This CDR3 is CASRKDRGDSYEQYF. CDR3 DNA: TGTGCCAGCAGAAAGGACAGGGGCGATTCCTACGAGCAGTACTTC. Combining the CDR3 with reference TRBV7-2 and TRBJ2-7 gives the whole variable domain GAGVSQSPSNKVTEKGKDVELRCDPISGHTALYWYRQSLGQGLEFLIYFQGNSAPDKSGLPSDRFSAERTGGSVSTLTIQRTQQEDSAVYLCASRKDRGDSYEQYFGPGTRLTVT.

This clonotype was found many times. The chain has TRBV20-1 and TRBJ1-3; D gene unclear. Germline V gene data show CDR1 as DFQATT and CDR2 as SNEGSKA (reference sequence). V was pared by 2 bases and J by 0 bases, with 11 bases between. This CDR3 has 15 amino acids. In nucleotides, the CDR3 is TGCAGTGCTAGACCCCGCAAGGGCTCTGGAAACACCATATATTTT. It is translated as CSARPRKGSGNTIYF.

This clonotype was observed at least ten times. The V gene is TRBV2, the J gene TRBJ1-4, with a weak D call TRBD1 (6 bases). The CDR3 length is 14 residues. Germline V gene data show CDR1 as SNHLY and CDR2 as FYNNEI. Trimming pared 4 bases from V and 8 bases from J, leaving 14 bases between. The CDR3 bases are TGTGCCAGCAGTGTTTCCAGGGGTGGGGAAAAACTGTTTTTT. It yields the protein CASSVSRGGEKLFF.

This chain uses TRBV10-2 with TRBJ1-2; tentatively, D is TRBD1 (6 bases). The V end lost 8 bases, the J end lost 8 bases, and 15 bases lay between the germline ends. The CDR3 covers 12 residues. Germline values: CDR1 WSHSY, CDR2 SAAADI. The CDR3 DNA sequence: TGCGCCAGCCGTGGGGGCGCTGAGGGCTACACCTTC. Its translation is CASRGGAEGYTF.